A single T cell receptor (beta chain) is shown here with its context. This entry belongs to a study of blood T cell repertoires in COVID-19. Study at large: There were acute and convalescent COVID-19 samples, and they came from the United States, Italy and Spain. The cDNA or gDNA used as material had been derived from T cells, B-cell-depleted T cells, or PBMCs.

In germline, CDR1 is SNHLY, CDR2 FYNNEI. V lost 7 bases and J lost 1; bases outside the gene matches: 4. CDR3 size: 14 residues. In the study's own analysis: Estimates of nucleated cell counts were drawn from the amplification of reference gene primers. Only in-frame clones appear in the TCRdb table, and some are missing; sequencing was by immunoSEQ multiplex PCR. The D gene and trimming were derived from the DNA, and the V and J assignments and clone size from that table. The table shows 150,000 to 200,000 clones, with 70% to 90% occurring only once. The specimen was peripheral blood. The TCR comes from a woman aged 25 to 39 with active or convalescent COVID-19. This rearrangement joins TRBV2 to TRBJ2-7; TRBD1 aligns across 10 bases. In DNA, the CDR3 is TGTGCCAGCATGAGGGACAGGGGTTCCTACGAGCAGTACTTC. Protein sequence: CASMRDRGSYEQYF.